The entry that follows covers one TCR beta chain sequence. As yet, its antigen is unknown. The data were taken from a study of glioma-infiltrating T cells. Study-wide context: Blood libraries targeted roughly 4- to 10-fold coverage of 900,000 to 1,000,000 T cells.

General observations from the study: A blood CDR3 motif signature was depleted in highly divergent patients. Above-expected tissue-blood divergence occurred in all gliomas, most in low-grade ones.

The trim removed 4 bases at V and 6 bases at J, leaving 5 bases unmatched. The CDR3 sequence is 14 residues long. Germline CDR1 is MDHEN and CDR2 is SYDVKM. Amplification of TCR alpha and beta CDR3 regions from RNA used iRepertoire nested multiplex PCR. One-step reverse transcription and amplification started from around 100-400 ng of tissue mRNA or PBMC total RNA. TCRdb fed the multiplex PCR reads into MiXCR, producing one record per CDR3 protein. The profile shows a few hundred thousand distinct CDR3 sequences, roughly two fifths of them singletons. The specimen sequenced was glioma tissue, nonneoplastic brain tissue, or PBMCs (not recorded which). The clonotype comes from a human donor with low-grade glioma or glioblastoma, undergoing nonglioma brain surgery, or in good health (not recorded which). The rearrangement uses TRBV28 and TRBJ2-4; 8 bases map to TRBD1. The CDR3 loop is CASSWWTGINIQYF. CDR3 coding DNA: TGTGCCAGCAGTTGGTGGACAGGGATAAACATTCAGTACTTC.